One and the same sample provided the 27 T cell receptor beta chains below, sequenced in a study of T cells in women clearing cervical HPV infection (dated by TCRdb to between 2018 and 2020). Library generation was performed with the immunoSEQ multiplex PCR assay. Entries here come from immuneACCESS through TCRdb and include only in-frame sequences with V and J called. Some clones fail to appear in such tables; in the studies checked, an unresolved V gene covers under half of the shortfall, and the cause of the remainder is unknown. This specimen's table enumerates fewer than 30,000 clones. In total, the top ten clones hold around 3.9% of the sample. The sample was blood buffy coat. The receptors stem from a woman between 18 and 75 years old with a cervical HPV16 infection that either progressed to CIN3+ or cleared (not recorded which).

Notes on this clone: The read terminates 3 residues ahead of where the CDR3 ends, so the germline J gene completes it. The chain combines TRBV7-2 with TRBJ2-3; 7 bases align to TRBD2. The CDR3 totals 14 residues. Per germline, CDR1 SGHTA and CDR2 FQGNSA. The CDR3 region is CASSQDTSREAQYF. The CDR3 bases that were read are TGTGCCAGCAGCCAGGACACTTCTCGGGAGGCG. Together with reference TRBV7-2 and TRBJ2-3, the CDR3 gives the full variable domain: GAGVSQSPSNKVTEKGKDVELRCDPISGHTALYWYRQSLGQGLEFLIYFQGNSAPDKSGLPSDRFSAERTGGSVSTLTIQRTQQEDSAVYLCASSQDTSREAQYFGPGTRLTVL.

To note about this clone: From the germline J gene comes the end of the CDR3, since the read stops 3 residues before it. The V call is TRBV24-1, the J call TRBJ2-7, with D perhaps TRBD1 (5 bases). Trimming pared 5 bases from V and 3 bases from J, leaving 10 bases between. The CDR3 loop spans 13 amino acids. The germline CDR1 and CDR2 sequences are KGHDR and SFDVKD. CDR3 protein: CATSADRDYEQYF. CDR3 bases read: TGTGCCACCAGTGCTGACAGAGACTACGAG.

CDR3 region: CASRTEGGTEAFF. The CDR3 DNA, read in part, is TGTGCCAGCAGGACGGAGGGTGGGACTGAA. The V and J genes are TRBV12-3 or TRBV12-4 and TRBJ1-1; no definite D call. The read ends 3 residues before the CDR3 terminus; that terminus is restored from the germline J gene. The germline V and J ends were trimmed by 6 bases and 5 bases, with 13 bases remaining between them. CDR3 length: 13 amino acids.

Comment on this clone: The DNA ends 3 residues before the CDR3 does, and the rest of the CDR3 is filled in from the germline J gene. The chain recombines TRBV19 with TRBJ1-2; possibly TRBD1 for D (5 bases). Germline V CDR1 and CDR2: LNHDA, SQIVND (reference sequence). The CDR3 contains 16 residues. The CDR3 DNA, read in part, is TGTGCCAGTAGTCCCCTTTGGGGGACTAGCGTCAATGAC. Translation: CASSPLWGTSVND. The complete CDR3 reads CASSPLWGTSVNDYTF.

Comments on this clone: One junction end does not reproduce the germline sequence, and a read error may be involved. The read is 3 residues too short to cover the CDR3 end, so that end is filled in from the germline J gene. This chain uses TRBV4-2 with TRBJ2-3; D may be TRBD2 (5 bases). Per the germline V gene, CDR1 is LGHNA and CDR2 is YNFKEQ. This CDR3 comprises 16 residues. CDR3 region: CASSQDLQRATDTQYF. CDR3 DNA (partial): TGCGCCAGCAGCCAAGATCTCCAGAGGGCCACAGATACG.

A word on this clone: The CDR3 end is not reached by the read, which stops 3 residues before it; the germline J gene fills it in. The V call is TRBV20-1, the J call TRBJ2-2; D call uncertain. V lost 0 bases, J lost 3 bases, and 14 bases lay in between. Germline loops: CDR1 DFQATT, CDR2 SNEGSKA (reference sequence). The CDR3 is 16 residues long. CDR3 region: CSARDSGQADTGELFF. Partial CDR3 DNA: TGCAGTGCTAGAGATTCTGGCCAGGCAGACACCGGGGAG.

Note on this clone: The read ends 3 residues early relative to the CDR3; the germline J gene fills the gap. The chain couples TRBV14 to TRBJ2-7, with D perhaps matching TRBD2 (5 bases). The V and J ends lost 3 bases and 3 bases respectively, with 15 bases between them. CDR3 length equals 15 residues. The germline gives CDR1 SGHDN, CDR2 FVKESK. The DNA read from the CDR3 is TGTGCCAGCAGCCAGTACCGGACTCCTGGCTACGAG. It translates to CASSQYRTPGYE. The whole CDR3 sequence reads CASSQYRTPGYEQYF.

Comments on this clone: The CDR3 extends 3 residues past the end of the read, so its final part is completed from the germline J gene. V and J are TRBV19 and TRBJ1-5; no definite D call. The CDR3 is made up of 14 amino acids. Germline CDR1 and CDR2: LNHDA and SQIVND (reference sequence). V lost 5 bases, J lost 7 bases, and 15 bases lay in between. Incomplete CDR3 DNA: TGTGCCAGTAGTGGAGGGCAGGTCTTCCAGCCC. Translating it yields CASSGGQVFQP. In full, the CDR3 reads CASSGGQVFQPQHF. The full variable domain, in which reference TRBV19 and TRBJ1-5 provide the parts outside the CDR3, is DGGITQSPKYLFRKEGQNVTLSCEQNLNHDAMYWYRQDPGQGLRLIYYSQIVNDFQKGDIAEGYSVSREKKESFPLTVTSAQKNPTAFYLCASSGGQVFQPQHFGDGTRLSIL.

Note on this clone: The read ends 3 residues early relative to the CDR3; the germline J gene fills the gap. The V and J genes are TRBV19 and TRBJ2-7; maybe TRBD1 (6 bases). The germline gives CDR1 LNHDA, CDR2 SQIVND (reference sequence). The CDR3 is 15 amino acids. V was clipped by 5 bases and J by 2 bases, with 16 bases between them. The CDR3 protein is CASSPRTEVPYEQYF. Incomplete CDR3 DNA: TGTGCCAGTAGTCCCCGGACAGAAGTCCCCTACGAG.

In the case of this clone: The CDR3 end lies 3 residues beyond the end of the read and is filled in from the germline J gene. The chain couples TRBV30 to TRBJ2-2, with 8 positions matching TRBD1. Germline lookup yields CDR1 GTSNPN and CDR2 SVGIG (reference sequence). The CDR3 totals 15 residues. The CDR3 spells CASGQAAGYNSPLFF. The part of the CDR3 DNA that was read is TGTGCCTCGGGACAGGCCGCGGGTTATAATTCACCG.

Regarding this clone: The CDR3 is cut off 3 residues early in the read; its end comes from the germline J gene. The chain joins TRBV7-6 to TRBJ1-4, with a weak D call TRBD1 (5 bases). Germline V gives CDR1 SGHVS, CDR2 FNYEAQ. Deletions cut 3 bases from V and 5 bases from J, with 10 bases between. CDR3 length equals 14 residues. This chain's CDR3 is CASSLGGRNEKLFF. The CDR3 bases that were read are TGTGCCAGCAGCTTGGGGGGGAGGAATGAAAAA.

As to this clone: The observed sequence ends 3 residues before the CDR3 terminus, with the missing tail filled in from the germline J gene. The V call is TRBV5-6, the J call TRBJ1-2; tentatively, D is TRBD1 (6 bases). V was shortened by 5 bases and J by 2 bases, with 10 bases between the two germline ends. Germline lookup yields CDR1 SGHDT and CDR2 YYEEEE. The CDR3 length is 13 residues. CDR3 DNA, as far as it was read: TGTGCCAGCAGTACAGGGCTCAACTATGGC. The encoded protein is CASSTGLNYG. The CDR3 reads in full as CASSTGLNYGYTF.

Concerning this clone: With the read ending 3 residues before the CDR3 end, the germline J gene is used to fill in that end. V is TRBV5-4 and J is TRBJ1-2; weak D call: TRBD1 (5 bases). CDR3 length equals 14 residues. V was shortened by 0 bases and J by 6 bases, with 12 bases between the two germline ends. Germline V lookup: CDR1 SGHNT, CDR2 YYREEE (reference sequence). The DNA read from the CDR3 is TGTGCCAGCAGCTTGGTCCGGCAGGGCGATGGC. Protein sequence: CASSLVRQGDG. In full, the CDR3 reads CASSLVRQGDGYTF.

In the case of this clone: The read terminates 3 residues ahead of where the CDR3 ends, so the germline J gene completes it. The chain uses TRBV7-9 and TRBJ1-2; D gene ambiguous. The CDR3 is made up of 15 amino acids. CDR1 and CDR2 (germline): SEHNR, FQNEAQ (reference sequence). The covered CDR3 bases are TGTGCCAGCAGCCAAATACTAAGCCCATCGCCCGAC. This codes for CASSQILSPSPD. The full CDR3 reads CASSQILSPSPDYTF.

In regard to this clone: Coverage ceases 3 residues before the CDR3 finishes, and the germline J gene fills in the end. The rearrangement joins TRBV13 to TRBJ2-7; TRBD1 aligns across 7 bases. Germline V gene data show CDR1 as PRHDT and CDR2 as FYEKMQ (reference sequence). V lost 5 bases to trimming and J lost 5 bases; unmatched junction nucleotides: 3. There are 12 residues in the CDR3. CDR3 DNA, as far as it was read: TGTGCCAGCAGCAGGGGGCGCAACGAG. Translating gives CASSRGRNE. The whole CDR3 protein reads CASSRGRNEQYF. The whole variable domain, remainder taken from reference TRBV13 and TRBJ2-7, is AAGVIQSPRHLIKEKRETATLKCYPIPRHDTVYWYQQGPGQDPQFLISFYEKMQSDKGSIPDRFSAQQFSDYHSELNMSSLELGDSALYFCASSRGRNEQYFGPGTRLTVT.

This chain's CDR3 is CASSAGGGGTDTQYF. CDR3 DNA, as far as it was read: TGTGCCAGCAGCGCTGGCGGGGGTGGGACAGATACG. V and J are TRBV7-3 and TRBJ2-3; TRBD2 aligns across 7 bases. The read is 3 residues too short to cover the CDR3 end, so that end is filled in from the germline J gene. This CDR3 has 15 amino acids. Germline CDR1 SGHTA, CDR2 FQGTGA. V lost 5 bases, J lost 3 bases, and 8 bases stayed unmatched.

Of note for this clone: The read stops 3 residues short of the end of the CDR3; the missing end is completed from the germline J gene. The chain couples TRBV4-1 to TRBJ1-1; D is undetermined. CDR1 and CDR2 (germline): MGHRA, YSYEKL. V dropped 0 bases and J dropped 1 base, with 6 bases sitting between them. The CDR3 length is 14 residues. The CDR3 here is CASSQEYRNTEAFF. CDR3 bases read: TGCGCCAGCAGCCAAGAGTACAGGAACACTGAA.

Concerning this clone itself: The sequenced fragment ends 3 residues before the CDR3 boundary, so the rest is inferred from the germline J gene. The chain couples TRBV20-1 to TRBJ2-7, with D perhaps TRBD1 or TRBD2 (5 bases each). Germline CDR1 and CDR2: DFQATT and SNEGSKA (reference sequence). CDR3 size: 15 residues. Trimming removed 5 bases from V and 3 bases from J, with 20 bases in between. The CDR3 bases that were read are TGCAGTGCTCATGGGTCTTGGAGAGGGGACTACGAG. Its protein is CSAHGSWRGDYE. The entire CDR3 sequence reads CSAHGSWRGDYEQYF.

The DNA read from the CDR3 is TGTGCCAGCTCACCACGGGACAGGGGGCTGGATGGC. Protein: CASSPRDRGLDG. The complete CDR3 sequence is CASSPRDRGLDGYTF. The chain recombines TRBV18 with TRBJ1-2, with TRBD1 matching over 12 bases. The read halts 3 residues ahead of the CDR3 end, with the missing end drawn from the germline J gene. The V and J ends lost 1 base and 6 bases, in that order; junction bases with no gene match: 3. The CDR3 loop spans 15 amino acids. In germline, CDR1 is KGHSH, CDR2 LQKENI.

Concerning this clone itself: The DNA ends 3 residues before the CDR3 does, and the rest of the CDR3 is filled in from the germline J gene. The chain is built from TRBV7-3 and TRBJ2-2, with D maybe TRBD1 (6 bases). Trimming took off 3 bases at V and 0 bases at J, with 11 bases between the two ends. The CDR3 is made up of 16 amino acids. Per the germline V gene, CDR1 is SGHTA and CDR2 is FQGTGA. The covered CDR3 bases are TGTGCCAGCAGCTTCCACGGGACAACGAACACCGGGGAG. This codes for CASSFHGTTNTGE. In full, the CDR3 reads CASSFHGTTNTGELFF.

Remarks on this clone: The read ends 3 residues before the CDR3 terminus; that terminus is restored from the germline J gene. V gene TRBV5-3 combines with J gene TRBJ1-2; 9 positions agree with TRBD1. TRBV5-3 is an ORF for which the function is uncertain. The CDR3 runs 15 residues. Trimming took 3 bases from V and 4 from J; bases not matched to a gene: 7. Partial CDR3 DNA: TGTGCCAGAAGCTGTAGACAGGGGGAGGCCTATGGC. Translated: CARSCRQGEAYG. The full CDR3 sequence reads CARSCRQGEAYGYTF.

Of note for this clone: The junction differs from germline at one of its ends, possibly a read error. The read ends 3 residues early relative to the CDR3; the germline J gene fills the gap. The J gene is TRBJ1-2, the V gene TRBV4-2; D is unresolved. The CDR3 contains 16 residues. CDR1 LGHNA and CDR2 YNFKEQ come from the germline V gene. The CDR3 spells CASSQGSNWAMGGYTF. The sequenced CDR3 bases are TGCGCCAGCAGCCAAGGGTCAAATTGGGCCATGGGTGGC.

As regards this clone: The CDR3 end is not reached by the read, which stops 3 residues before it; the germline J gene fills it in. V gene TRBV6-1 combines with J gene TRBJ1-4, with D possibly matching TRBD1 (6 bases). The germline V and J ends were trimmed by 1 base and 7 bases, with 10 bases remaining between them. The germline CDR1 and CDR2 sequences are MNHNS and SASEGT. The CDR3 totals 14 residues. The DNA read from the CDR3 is TGTGCCAGCAGTGAAGAACAGGGTTTTGAAAAA. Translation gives CASSEEQGFEK. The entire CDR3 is CASSEEQGFEKLFF.

CDR3 in amino acids: CSGEDRTGSMDTQYF. The sequenced part of the CDR3 DNA is TGCAGTGGTGAGGACAGGACAGGATCTATGGATACG. V gene TRBV20-1 combines with J gene TRBJ2-3; 7 nucleotides match TRBD1. The CDR3 extends 3 residues past the end of the read, so its final part is completed from the germline J gene. Trimming at V came to 7 bases and at J to 6 bases, leaving 16 bases not matched to a gene. Germline V gives CDR1 DFQATT, CDR2 SNEGSKA (reference sequence). The CDR3 sequence is 15 residues long.

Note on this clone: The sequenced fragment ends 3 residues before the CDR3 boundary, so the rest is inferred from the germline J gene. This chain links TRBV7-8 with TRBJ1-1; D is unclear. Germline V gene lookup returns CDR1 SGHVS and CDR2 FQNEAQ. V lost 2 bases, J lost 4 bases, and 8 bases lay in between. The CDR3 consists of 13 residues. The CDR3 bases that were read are TGTGCCAGCAGCTTATTGTCCAGCACTGAA. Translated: CASSLLSSTE. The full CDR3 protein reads CASSLLSSTEAFF.

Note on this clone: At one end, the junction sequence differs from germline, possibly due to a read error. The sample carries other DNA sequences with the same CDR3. The CDR3 reads CASSSSGNMNTIYF. The DNA read from the CDR3 is TGTGCCAGTAGTTCGTCAGGGAATATGAACACG. V and J are TRBV19 and TRBJ1-3; weak D call: TRBD1 (5 bases). The missing CDR3 end, 3 residues past where the read stops, is filled in from the germline J gene. This CDR3 region has 14 residues. The germline V gene encodes CDR1 LNHDA and CDR2 SQIVND (reference sequence).

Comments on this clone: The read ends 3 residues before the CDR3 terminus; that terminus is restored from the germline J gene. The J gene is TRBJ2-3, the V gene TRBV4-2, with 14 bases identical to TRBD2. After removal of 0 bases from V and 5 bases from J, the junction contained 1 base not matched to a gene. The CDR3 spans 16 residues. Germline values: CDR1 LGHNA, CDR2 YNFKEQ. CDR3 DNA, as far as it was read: TGTGCCAGCAGCCAAGATGGGACTAGCGGGGGAGATACG. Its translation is CASSQDGTSGGDT. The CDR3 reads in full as CASSQDGTSGGDTQYF.